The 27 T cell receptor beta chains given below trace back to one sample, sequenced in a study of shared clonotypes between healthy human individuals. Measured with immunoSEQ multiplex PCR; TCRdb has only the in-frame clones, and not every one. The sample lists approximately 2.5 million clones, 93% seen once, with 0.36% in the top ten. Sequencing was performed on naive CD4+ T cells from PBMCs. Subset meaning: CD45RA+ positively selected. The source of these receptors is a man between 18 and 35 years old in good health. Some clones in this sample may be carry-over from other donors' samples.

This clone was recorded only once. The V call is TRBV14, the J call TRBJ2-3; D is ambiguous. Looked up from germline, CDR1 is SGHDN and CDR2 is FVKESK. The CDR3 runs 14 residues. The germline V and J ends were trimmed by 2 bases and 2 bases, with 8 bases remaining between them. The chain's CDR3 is CASSQRALTDTQYF. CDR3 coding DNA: TGTGCCAGCAGCCAACGGGCCCTCACAGATACGCAGTATTTT.

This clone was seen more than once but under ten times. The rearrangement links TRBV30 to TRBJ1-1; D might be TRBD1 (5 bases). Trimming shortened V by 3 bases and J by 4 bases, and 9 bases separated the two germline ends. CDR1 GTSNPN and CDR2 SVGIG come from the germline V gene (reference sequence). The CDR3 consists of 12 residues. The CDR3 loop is CAWREGSTEAFF. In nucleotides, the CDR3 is TGTGCCTGGAGGGAGGGGAGCACTGAAGCTTTCTTT. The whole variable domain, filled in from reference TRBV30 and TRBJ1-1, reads SQTIHQWPATLVQPVGSPLSLECTVEGTSNPNLYWYRQAAGRGLQLLFYSVGIGQISSEVPQNLSASRPQDRQFILSSKKLLLSDSGFYLCAWREGSTEAFFGQGTRLTVV.

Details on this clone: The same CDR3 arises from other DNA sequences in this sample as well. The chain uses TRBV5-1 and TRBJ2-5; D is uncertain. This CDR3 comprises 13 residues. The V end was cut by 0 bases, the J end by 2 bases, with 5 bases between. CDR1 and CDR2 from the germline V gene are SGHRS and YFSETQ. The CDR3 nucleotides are TGCGCCAGCAGCTTGGGGCTGCAAGAGACCCAGTACTTC. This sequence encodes CASSLGLQETQYF.

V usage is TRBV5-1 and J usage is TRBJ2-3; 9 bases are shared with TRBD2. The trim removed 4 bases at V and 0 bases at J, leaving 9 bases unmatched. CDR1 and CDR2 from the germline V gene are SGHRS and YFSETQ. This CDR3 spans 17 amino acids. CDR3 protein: CASSRRTSVYSTDTQYF. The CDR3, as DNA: TGCGCCAGCAGCCGCCGGACTAGCGTTTATAGCACAGATACGCAGTATTTT.

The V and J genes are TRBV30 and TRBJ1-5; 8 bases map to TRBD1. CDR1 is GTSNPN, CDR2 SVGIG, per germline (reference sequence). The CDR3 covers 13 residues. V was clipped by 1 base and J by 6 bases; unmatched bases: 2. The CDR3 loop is CAWSAGGRQPQHF. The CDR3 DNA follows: TGTGCCTGGAGTGCAGGGGGCCGTCAGCCCCAGCATTTT.

CDR3 DNA: TGTGCCATCGGTCAGCGAGGGGGCAGGGGGGGTGGCTACACCTTC. Amino acids: CAIGQRGGRGGGYTF. The chain combines TRBV6-1 with TRBJ1-2; TRBD1 matches 7 bases. The CDR3 extends over 15 amino acids. V gave up 10 bases and J gave up 7 bases; unmatched junction bases: 18. The germline CDR1 and CDR2 sequences are MNHNS and SASEGT.

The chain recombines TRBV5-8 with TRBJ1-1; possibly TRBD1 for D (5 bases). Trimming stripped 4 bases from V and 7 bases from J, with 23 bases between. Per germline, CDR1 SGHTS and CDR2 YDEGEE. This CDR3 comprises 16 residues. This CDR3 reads CASSGRRSGSKVEAFF. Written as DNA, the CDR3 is TGTGCCAGCAGCGGTCGGCGGTCAGGGTCTAAGGTTGAAGCTTTCTTT.

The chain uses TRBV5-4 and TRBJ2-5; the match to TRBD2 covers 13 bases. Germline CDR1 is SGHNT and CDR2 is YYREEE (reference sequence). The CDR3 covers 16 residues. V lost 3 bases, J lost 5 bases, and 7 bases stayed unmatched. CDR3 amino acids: CASSSWTSGSLETQYF. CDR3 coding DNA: TGTGCCAGCAGCTCCTGGACTAGCGGGAGCCTTGAGACCCAGTACTTC.

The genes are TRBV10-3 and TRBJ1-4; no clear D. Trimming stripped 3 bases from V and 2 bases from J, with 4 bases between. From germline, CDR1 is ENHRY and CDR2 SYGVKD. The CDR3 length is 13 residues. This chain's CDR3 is CAISEGTNEKLFF. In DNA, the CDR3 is TGTGCCATCAGTGAAGGTACTAATGAAAAACTGTTTTTT.

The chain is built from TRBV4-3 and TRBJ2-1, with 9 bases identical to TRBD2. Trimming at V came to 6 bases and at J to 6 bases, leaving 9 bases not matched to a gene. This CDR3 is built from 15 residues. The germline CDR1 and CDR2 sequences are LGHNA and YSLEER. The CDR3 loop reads CASSYSGSVGNEQFF. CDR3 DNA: TGCGCCAGCAGTTATAGCGGGAGTGTGGGCAATGAGCAGTTCTTC.

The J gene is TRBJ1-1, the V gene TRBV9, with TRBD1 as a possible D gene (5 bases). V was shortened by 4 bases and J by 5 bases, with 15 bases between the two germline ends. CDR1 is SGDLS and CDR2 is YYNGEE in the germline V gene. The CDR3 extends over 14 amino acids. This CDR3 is CASSPIIRVTEAFF. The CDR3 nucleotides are TGTGCCAGCAGCCCCATAATCAGGGTTACTGAAGCTTTCTTT.

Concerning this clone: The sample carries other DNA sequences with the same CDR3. The CDR3 sequence is CASSPPGNYGYTF. The CDR3 nucleotides are TGTGCCAGCAGTCCCCCGGGTAACTATGGCTACACCTTC. The chain recombines TRBV28 with TRBJ1-2; no clear D. CDR3 length equals 13 residues. With 5 bases removed from V and 1 base from J, the gap between germline ends came to 8 bases. Germline CDR1 is MDHEN and CDR2 is SYDVKM.

The CDR3 sequence: CASSLYTQSYEQYF. The CDR3 DNA reads as TGTGCCAGCAGCTTGTATACCCAGTCCTACGAGCAGTACTTC. This chain connects TRBV7-6 to TRBJ2-7; D is unresolved. V lost 3 bases and J lost 1, with 10 bases in between. CDR1 is SGHVS and CDR2 is FNYEAQ in the germline V gene. There are 14 residues in the CDR3.

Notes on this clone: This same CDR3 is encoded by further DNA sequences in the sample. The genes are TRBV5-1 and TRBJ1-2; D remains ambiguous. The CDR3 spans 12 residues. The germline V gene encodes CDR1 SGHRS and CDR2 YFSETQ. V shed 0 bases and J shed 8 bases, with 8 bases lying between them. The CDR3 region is CASSLGRGGYTF. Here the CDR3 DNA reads TGCGCCAGCAGCTTGGGCCGAGGGGGCTACACCTTC.

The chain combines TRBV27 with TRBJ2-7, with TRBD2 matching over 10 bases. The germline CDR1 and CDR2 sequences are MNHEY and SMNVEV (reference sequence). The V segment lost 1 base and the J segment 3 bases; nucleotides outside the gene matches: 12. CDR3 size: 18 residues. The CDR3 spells CASSLLWSGLAGVYEQYF. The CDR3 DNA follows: TGTGCCAGCAGTTTATTATGGTCGGGTCTAGCGGGAGTCTACGAGCAGTACTTC.

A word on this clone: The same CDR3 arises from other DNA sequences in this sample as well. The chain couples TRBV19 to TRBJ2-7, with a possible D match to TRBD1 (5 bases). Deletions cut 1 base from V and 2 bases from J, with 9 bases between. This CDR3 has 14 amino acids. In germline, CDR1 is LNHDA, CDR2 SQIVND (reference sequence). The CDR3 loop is CASSIGGGTYEQYF. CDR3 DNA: TGTGCCAGTAGTATAGGGGGCGGAACCTACGAGCAGTACTTC. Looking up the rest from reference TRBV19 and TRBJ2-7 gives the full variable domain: DGGITQSPKYLFRKEGQNVTLSCEQNLNHDAMYWYRQDPGQGLRLIYYSQIVNDFQKGDIAEGYSVSREKKESFPLTVTSAQKNPTAFYLCASSIGGGTYEQYFGPGTRLTVT.

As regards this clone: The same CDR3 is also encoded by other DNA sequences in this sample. CDR3 DNA sequence: TGCGCCAGCAGCTTAGATACAGATACGCAGTATTTT. This translates into CASSLDTDTQYF. The rearrangement joins TRBV5-1 to TRBJ2-3; D not certain. The CDR3 length is 12 residues. The V gene lost 2 bases and the J gene lost 3 bases, with 4 bases spanning the gap. The germline gives CDR1 SGHRS, CDR2 YFSETQ. The full variable domain, its missing parts supplied by reference TRBV5-1 and TRBJ2-3, is KAGVTQTPRYLIKTRGQQVTLSCSPISGHRSVSWYQQTPGQGLQFLFEYFSETQRNKGNFPGRFSGRQFSNSRSEMNVSTLELGDSALYLCASSLDTDTQYFGPGTRLTVL.

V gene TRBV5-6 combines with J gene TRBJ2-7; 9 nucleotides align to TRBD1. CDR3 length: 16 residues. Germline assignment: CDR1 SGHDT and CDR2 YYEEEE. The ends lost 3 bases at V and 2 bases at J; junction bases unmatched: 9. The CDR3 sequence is CASSSDPGQGAYEQYF. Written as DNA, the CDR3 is TGTGCCAGCAGCTCAGATCCGGGACAGGGCGCCTACGAGCAGTACTTC.

DNA of the CDR3: TGTGCCAGCAGTTGGGGAGGTCTGGGGGAGCAGTTCTTC. Residues: CASSWGGLGEQFF. V gene TRBV6-6 combines with J gene TRBJ2-1; possible D gene TRBD2, 6 bases. The CDR3 extends over 13 amino acids. With 4 bases removed from V and 10 bases from J, the gap between germline ends came to 14 bases. Per germline, CDR1 MNHNY and CDR2 SVGAGI (reference sequence).

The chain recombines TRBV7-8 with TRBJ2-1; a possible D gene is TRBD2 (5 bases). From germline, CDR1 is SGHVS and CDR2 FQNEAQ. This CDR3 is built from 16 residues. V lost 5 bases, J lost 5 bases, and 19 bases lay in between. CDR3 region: CASSPMVFPGNNEQFF. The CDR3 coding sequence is TGTGCCAGCAGCCCGATGGTCTTCCCGGGGAACAATGAGCAGTTCTTC.

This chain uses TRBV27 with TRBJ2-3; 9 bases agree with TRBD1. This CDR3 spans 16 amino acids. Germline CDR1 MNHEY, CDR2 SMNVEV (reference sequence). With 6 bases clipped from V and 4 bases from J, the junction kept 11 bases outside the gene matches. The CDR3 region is CASRGYGTGQSDTQYF. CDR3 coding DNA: TGTGCCAGCAGGGGGTACGGGACAGGGCAGTCAGATACGCAGTATTTT.

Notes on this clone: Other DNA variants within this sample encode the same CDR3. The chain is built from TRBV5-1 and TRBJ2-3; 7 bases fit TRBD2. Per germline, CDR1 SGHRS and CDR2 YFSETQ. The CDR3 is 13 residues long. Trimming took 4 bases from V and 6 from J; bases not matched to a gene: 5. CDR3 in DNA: TGCGCCAGCAGCCGGACTAGTTCGGATACGCAGTATTTT. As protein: CASSRTSSDTQYF.

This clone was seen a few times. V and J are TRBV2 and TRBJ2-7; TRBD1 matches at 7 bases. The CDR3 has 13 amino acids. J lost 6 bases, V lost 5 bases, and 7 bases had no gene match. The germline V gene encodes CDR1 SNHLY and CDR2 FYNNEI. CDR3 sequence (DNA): TGTGCCAGCAGTCCCTCACAGGGGCCCGAGCAGTACTTC. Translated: CASSPSQGPEQYF.

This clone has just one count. CDR3 protein: CASTSGQATGELFF. The CDR3, as DNA: TGTGCCAGCACCTCCGGACAAGCCACCGGGGAGCTGTTTTTT. The chain has TRBV28 and TRBJ2-2; D possibly corresponds to TRBD1 (5 bases). Germline CDR1 reads MDHEN; CDR2 reads SYDVKM. The CDR3 extends over 14 amino acids. Trimming left V 7 bases short and J 4 bases short, with 13 bases between. The entire variable domain, with the rest obtained from reference TRBV28 and TRBJ2-2, is as follows: DVKVTQSSRYLVKRTGEKVFLECVQDMDHENMFWYRQDPGLGLRLIYFSYDVKMKEKGDIPEGYSVSREKKERFSLILESASTNQTSMYLCASTSGQATGELFFGEGSRLTVL.

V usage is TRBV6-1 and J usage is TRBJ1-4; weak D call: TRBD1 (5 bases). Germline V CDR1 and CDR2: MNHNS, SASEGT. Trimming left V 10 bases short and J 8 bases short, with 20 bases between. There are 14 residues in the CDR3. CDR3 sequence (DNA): TGTGCCACTTTTCGGTCCTTCGGGGGAGAAAAACTGTTTTTT. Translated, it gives CATFRSFGGEKLFF.

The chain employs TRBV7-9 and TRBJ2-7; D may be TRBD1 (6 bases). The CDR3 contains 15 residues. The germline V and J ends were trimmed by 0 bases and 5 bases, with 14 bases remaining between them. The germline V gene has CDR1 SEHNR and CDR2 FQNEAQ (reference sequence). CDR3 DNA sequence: TGTGCCAGCAGCTTAGCCCTTGGGGGCGCGGACGAGCAGTACTTC. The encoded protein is CASSLALGGADEQYF.

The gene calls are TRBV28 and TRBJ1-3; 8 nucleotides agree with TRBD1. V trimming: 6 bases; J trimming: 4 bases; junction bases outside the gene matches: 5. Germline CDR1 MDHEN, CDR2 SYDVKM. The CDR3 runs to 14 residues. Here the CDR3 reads CASRPGGAGNTIYF. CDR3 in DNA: TGTGCCAGCAGGCCAGGGGGCGCCGGAAACACCATATATTTT.